Sequencing of this T cell receptor beta chain was carried out in a study of neoadjuvant anti-PD-1 for oral cavity cancer. For the study at large: Non-progressing patients received a fourth nivolumab dose near day 43, then surgery on days 50-56. Findings and limits, study-wide: Higher pretreatment blood Treg/Th17 ratios correlated with higher pretreatment blood and lower post-treatment tumor TCRbeta clonality. Each response group had just a few patients in TCR analyses.

Looked up from germline, CDR1 is MDHEN and CDR2 is SYDVKM. Trimming took off 5 bases at V and 1 base at J, with 2 bases between the two ends. CDR3 length: 11 residues. Patients had newly diagnosed, untreated stage II-IVA oral cavity squamous cell carcinoma. The table came from immunoSEQ multiplex PCR; TCRdb's copy has only in-frame clones and leaves some out. The table has roughly 12,000 clones, around 56% seen once. Judged by abundance, this clone is medium-sized. The antigen remains undetermined. The sequenced sample was tumor tissue, obtained before nivolumab (anti-PD-1) treatment. The chain couples TRBV28 to TRBJ1-2; D is uncertain. The receptor's source is a person aged 35 to 85 with oral cavity squamous cell carcinoma. CDR3 sequence reads: CASSRNYGYTF. CDR3 coding DNA: TGTGCCAGCAGTCGTAACTATGGCTACACCTTC.